The TCR beta chain under discussion was sequenced for a study of identical twins. This CDR3 has 13 residues. Trimming took off 5 bases at V and 9 bases at J, with 17 bases between the two ends. Germline CDR1 is SGHTA and CDR2 is FQGNSA. TCRdb re-called the 5' RACE reads with MiXCR, one entry per CDR3 protein. The table includes fewer than 550,000 distinct CDR3 sequences, approximately 15% detected once. These data also formed part of another study, on yellow fever vaccine responses in identical twins.

This TCR derives from a woman aged 18-29 years in good health. Sample: CD4+ T cells sorted from blood. The genes are TRBV7-2 and TRBJ2-7, with a tentative D call TRBD1 (6 bases). The DNA of the CDR3 is TGTGCCAGCAGCCGGGCACCAGGGGACGGGCAGTACTTC. Its protein is CASSRAPGDGQYF.